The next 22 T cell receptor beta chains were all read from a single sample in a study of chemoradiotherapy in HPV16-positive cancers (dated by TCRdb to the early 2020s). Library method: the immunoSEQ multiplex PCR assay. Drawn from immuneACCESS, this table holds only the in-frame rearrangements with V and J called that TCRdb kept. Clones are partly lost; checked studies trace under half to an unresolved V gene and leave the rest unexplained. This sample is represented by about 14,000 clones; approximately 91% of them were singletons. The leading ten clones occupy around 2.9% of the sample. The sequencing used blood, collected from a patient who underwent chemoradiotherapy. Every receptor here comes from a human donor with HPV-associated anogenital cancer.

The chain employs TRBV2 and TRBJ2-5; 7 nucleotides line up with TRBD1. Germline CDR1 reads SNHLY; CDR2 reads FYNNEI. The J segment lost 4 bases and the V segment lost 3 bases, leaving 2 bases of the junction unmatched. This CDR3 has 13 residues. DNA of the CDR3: TGTGCCAGCAGTGATTCAGGGGGAGAGACCCAGTACTTC. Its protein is CASSDSGGETQYF.

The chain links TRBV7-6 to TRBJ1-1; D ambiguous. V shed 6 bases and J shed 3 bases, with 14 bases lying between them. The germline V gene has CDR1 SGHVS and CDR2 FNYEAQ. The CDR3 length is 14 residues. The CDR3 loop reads CASSPAGGYTEAFF. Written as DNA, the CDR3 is TGTGCCAGCAGTCCAGCGGGCGGTTACACTGAAGCTTTCTTT.

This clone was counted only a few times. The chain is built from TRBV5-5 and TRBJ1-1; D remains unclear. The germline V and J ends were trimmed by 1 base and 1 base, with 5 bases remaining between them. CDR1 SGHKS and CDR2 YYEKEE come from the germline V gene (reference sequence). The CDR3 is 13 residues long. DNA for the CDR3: TGTGCCAGCAGCTTGACACCGAACACTGAAGCTTTCTTT. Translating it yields CASSLTPNTEAFF.

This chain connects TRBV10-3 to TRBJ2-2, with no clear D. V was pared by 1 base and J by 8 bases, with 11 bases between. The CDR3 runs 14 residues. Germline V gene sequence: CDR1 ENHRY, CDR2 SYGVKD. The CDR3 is CAISELGLSGELFF. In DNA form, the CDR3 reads TGTGCCATCAGTGAGTTAGGGTTATCAGGGGAGCTGTTTTTT.

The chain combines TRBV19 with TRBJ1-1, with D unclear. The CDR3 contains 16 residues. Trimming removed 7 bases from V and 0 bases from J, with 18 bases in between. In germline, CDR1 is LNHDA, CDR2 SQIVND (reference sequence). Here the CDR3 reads CASKVGGITLNTEAFF. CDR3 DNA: TGTGCCAGTAAGGTTGGAGGGATAACCCTGAACACTGAAGCTTTCTTT.

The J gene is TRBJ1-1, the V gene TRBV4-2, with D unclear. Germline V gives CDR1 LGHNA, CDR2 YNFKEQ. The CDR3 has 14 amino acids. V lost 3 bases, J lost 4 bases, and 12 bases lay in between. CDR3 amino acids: CASSHREEGTEAFF. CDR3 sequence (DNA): TGTGCCAGCAGCCACCGGGAGGAGGGCACTGAAGCTTTCTTT.

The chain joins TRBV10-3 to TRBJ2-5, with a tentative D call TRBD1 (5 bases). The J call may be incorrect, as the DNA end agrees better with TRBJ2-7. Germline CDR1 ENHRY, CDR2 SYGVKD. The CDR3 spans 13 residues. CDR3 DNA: TGTGCCATCAGTGAAGAAAGGGGTTACGAGCAGTACTTC. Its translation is CAISEERGYEQYF.

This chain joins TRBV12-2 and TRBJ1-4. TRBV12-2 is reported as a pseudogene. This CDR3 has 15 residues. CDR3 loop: CASRLLGPSHEKLFF. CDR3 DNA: TGTGCAAGTCGCTTACTCGGGCCTTCCCATGAAAAACTGTTTTTT.

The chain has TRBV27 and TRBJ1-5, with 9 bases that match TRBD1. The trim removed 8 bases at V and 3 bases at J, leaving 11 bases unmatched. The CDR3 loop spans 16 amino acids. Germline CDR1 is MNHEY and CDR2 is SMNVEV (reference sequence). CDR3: CASSPTRQGDNQPQHF. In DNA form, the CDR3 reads TGTGCCAGCTCACCTACTCGACAGGGGGACAATCAGCCCCAGCATTTT.

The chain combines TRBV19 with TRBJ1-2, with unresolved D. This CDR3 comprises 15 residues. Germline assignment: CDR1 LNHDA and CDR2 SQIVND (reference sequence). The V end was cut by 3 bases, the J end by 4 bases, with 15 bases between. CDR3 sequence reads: CASSISAVSPYGYTF. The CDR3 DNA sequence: TGTGCCAGTAGTATTTCAGCAGTCAGTCCCTATGGCTACACCTTC.

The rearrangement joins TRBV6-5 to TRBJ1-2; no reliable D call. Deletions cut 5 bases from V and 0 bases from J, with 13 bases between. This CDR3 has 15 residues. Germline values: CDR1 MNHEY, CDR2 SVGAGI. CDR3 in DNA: TGTGCCAGCAGTAATGACTTACTAGCTAACTATGGCTACACCTTC. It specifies CASSNDLLANYGYTF.

Here the CDR3 reads CASTPVGGSASYGYTF. CDR3 DNA sequence: TGTGCCAGTACCCCAGTAGGTGGGAGTGCGTCCTATGGCTACACCTTC. The chain recombines TRBV19 with TRBJ1-2; D remains unclear. This CDR3 contains 16 residues. CDR1 and CDR2 from the germline V gene are LNHDA and SQIVND (reference sequence). The germline V and J ends were trimmed by 7 bases and 4 bases, with 22 bases remaining between them.

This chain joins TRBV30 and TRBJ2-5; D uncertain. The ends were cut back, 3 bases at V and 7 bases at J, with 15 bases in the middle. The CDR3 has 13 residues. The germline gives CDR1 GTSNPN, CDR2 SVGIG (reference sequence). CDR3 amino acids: CAWSQNDAGTQYF. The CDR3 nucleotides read TGTGCCTGGAGCCAGAATGACGCTGGGACCCAGTACTTC. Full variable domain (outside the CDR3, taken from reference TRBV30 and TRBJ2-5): SQTIHQWPATLVQPVGSPLSLECTVEGTSNPNLYWYRQAAGRGLQLLFYSVGIGQISSEVPQNLSASRPQDRQFILSSKKLLLSDSGFYLCAWSQNDAGTQYFGPGTRLLVL.

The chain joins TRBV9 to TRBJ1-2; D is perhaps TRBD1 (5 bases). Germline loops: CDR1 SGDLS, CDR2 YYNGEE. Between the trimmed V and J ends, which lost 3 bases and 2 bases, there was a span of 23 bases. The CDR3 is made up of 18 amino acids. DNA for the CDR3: TGTGCCAGCAGCGATAACAGGAGCCCCAGCGTTACAAACTATGGCTACACCTTC. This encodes CASSDNRSPSVTNYGYTF.

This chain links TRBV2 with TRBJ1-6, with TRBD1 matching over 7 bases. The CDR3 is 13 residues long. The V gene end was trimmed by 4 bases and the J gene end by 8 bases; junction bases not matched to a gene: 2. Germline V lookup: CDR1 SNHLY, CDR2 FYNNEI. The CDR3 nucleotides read TGTGCCAGCAGTGGACAGGGATATTCACCCCTCCACTTT. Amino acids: CASSGQGYSPLHF.

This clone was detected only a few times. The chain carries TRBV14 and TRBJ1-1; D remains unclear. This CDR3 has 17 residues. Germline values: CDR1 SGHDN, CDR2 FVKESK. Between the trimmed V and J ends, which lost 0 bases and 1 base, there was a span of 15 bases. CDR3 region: CASSQENFRLRNTEAFF. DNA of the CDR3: TGTGCCAGCAGCCAAGAGAATTTCCGACTGCGGAACACTGAAGCTTTCTTT.

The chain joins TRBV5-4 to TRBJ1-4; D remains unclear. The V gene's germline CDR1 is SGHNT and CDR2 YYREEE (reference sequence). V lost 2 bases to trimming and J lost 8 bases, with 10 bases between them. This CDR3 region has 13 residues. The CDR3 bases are TGTGCCAGCAGCTTTCACGATGGCGAAAAACTGTTTTTT. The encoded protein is CASSFHDGEKLFF.

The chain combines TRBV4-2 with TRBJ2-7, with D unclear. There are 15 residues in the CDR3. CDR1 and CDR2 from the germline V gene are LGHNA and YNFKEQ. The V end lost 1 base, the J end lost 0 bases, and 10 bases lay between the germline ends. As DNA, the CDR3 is TGTGCCAGCAGCCAAGGGGATTTGAGCTCCTACGAGCAGTACTTC. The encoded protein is CASSQGDLSSYEQYF.

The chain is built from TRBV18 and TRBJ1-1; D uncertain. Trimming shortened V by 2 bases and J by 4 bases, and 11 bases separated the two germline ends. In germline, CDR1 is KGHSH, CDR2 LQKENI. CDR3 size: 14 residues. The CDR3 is CASSPARRGTEAFF. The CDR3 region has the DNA TGTGCCAGCTCACCAGCCCGCCGCGGCACTGAAGCTTTCTTT.

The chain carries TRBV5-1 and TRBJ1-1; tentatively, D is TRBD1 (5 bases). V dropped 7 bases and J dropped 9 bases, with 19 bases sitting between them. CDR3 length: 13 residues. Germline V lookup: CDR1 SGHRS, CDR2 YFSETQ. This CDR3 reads CASSPGVETKAFF. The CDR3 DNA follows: TGCGCCAGCTCCCCGGGGGTGGAGACAAAAGCTTTCTTT.

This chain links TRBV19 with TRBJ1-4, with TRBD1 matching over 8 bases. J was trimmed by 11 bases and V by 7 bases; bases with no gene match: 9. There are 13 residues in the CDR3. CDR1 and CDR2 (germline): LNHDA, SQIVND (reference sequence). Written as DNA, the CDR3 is TGTGCCAGTAAAGGACAGGGAGGATGGAAACTGTTTTTT. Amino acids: CASKGQGGWKLFF.

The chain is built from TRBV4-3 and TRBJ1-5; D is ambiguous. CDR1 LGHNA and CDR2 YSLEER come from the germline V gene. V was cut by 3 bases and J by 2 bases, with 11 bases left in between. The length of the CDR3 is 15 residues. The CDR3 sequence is CASSHVWAGNQPQHF. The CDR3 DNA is TGCGCCAGCAGCCATGTATGGGCAGGCAATCAGCCCCAGCATTTT.